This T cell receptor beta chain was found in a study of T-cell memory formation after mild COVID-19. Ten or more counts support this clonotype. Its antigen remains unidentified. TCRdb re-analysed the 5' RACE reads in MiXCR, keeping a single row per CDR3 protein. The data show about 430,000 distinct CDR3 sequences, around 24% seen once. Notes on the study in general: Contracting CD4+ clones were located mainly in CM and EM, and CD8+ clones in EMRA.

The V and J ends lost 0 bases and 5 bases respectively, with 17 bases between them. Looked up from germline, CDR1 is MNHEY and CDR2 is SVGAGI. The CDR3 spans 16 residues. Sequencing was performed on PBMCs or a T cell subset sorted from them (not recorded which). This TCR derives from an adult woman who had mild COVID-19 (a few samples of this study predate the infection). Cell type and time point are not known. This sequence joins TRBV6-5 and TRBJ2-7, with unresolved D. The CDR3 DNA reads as TGTGCCAGCAGTTACTCGGGCATCCATACGCCCAACGAGCAGTACTTC. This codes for CASSYSGIHTPNEQYF.